This TCR beta chain comes out of a study of STAT3 mutations in large granular lymphocyte leukemia. General study results and limits: TCR clonotype switching after therapy occurred in about 30% of the 18 patients. In T-cell large granular lymphocyte leukemia, about half of patients showed multiple immunodominant subclonotypes.

Average productive template count per sample was about 40,773. Produced via immunoSEQ multiplex PCR; TCRdb's table is partial and in-frame only. The repertoire has approximately 42,000 clones, around 80% of them found once; the top ten carry 0.4% to 0.55%. There are 13 residues in the CDR3. In germline, CDR1 is MNHNS, CDR2 SASEGT. The germline V and J ends were trimmed by 2 bases and 7 bases, with 6 bases remaining between them. On this clone itself: Antigen unknown.

What was sequenced was PBMCs. The rearrangement links TRBV6-1 to TRBJ1-6; D is uncertain. This TCR came from a human donor with T large granular lymphocyte leukemia. Some clones in this sample may be carry-over from other donors' samples. The CDR3 sequence is CASSEPGNSPLHF. As DNA, the CDR3 is TGTGCCAGCAGTGAACCCGGGAATTCACCCCTCCACTTT.